This entry features one TCR beta chain sequence. The antigen remains undetermined. This sample was taken from a study of Graves' ophthalmopathy and Graves' hyperthyroidism. Study conclusions and caveats: The model's ophthalmopathy progression predictions had roughly 69% sensitivity and approximately 72% specificity.

V lost 0 bases and J 7 bases, leaving 13 bases between the germline ends. CDR1 and CDR2 from the germline V gene are MGHRA and YSYEKL. The length of the CDR3 is 15 residues. RNA transcripts provided the template for amplifying TCR beta CDR3 regions. RT-PCR with HTBI primers came first, then second-round multiplex PCR. MiXCR, run by TCRdb on the multiplex PCR reads, gives a single entry per CDR3 protein. The repertoire holds over a million distinct CDR3 sequences, with around a third as singletons. The sequence derives from an adult man with Graves' hyperthyroidism. V gene TRBV4-1 combines with J gene TRBJ1-5, with D possibly TRBD1 on 6 matching bases. Sequencing input: peripheral blood or thyroid tissue (not recorded which). The CDR3 DNA reads as TGCGCCAGCAGCCAAGATCCAGGGGCAGGGCAGCCCCAGCATTTT. Encoded protein: CASSQDPGAGQPQHF.